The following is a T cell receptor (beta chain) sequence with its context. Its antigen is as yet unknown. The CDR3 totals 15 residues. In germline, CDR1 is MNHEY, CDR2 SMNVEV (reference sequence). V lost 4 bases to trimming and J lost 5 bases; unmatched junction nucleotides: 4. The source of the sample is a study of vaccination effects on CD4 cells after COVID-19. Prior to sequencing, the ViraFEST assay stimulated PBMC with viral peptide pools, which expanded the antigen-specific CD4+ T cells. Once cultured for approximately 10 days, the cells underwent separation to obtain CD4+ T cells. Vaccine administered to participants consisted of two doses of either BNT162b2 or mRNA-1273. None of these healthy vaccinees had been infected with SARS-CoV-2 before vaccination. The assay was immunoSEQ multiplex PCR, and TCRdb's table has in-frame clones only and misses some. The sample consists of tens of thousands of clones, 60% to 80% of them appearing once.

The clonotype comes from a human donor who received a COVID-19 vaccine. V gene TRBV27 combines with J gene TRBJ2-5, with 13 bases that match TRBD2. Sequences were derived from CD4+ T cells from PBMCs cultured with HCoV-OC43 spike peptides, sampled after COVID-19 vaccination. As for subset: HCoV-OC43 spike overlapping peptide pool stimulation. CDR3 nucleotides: TGTGCCAGCAGTTCCGGGACTAGCGGGGCCGAGACCCAGTACTTC. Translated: CASSSGTSGAETQYF.